The TCR beta chain under discussion was sequenced for a study of T cell responses to AZD1222 COVID-19 vaccine. General study findings and limits: After two AZD1222 doses, spike-specific TCR breadth and depth rose versus day 0. Females outnumbered males among donors, who were mostly white British; clonal diversity was possibly underestimated.

Clones were sequenced by immunoSEQ multiplex PCR, and TCRdb holds only the in-frame ones, with some missing. The sample yields around 160,000 clones, 91% seen once. Turning to this clone: Its target is unknown.

Per germline, CDR1 MGHRA and CDR2 YSYEKL. The V and J ends lost 0 bases and 4 bases respectively, with 7 bases between them. CDR3 length: 13 amino acids. This chain joins TRBV4-1 and TRBJ2-7; unclear D gene. The sequencing here drew on peripheral blood, taken on day 0 of AZD1222 vaccination. The clonotype was recovered from an adult in good health. The CDR3 reads CASSQDVVYEQYF. The DNA for the CDR3 is TGCGCCAGCAGCCAAGATGTTGTGTACGAGCAGTACTTC.